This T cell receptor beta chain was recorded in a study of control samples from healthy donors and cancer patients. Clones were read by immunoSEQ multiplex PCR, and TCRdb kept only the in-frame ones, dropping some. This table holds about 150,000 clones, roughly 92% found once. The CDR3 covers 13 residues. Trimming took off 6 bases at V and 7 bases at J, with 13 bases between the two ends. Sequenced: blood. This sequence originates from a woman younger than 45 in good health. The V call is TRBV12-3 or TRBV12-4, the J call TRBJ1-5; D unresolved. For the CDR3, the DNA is TGTGCCAGCAGCCCTCGGAGTTGGCAGCCCCAGCATTTT. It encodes CASSPRSWQPQHF.